This TCR beta chain is from a study of blood T cell repertoires in COVID-19 (dated by TCRdb to the early 2020s). Broadly, across the study: Samples covering the acute and convalescent phases of COVID-19 were provided by collaborators in the United States, Italy and Spain. The sample metadata nearly always contained a de-identified subject ID, COVID-19 status, age in years and sex. Where available, HLA class I and class II types were obtained from metadata supplied by the sample provider rather than from assay-based typing. The repertoires were released in a freely available public database meant as a resource for research on the immune response to SARS-CoV-2. The prospective study material was composed of cDNA or gDNA derived from T cells, B-cell-depleted T cells, or PBMCs. The dataset comprised deeply sampled blood TCRbeta repertoires from subjects exposed to, actively infected with, or recovered from COVID-19. Samples came from the ongoing ImmuneRACE study (first 160 participants) plus 1,254 subjects from 6 global collaborators.

The paper's findings and limits, for the study overall: How much clinical and demographic metadata was included differed by source and by participant, and the metadata was provided uncurated.

As to this clone: There is no known antigen for this receptor. The input lacks base qualities; no much larger clone sits a single base away.

TCRbeta CDR3 regions were amplified from genomic DNA by means of the immunoSEQ Assay, a bias-controlled multiplex PCR. Per the authors' processing: Within the assay, amplification of reference gene primers was used to estimate how many nucleated cells each sample contained. To quantify the absolute abundance of each unique TCRbeta CDR3 rearrangement, sequence reads were collapsed and filtered. For each sample, productive Simpson clonality was calculated by taking the square root of Simpson's diversity index across productive rearrangements. Here the immuneACCESS table is served through TCRdb, limited to in-frame sequences with V and J called. Missing clones are a known gap in these copies; in checked studies unresolved V genes cover under half, and the rest lacks a known reason. V and J calls and clone size are as listed in that table; D and trimming were resolved from the DNA. Counted in this sample were about 210,000 clones; around 80% of them appeared once. The ten top clones hold 7.5% to 9% of the sample.

The cysteine opens and the phenylalanine closes a CDR3 of 17 amino acids. Only CDR3 DNA remains: 51 bases, in frame from the first base. At the junction V is shortened by 5 bases and J by 5 bases; bases outside the gene matches: 13. Based on the germline V gene, the CDR1 and CDR2 sequences are SGHDN and FVKESK. Each collaborating institution followed its own protocols to collect whole blood in K2EDTA tubes. For TCRbeta analysis, collaborators shipped samples in one of three forms: frozen whole blood, isolated PBMCs, or DNA extracted from either of those sample types. The chain links TRBV14 with TRBJ2-7; 12 bases in the junction line up with TRBD2. The clonotype was recovered from a woman aged 50 to 60 with acute or convalescent COVID-19. The sequencing input was peripheral blood. The DNA sequence reads TGTGCCAGCAGCACCTGGACTAGCGGGACGCTCAGTGACGAGCAGTACTTC. This encodes CASSTWTSGTLSDEQYF.